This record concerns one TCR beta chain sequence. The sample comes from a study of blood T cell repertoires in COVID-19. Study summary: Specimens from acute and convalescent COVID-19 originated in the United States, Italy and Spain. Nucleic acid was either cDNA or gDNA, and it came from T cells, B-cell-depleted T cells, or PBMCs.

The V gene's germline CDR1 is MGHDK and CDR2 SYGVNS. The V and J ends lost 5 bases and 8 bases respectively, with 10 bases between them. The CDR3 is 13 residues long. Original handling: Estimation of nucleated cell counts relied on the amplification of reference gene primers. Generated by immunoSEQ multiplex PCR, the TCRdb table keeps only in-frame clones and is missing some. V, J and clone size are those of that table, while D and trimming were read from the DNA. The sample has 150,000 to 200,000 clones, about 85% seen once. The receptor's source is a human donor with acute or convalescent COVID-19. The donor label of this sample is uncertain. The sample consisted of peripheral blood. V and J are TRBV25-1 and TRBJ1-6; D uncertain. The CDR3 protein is CASSQTRYSPLHF. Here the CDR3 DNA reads TGTGCCAGCAGTCAGACACGATATTCACCCCTCCACTTT.